This T cell receptor (beta chain) stems from a study of OX40 agonist ivuxolimab in advanced cancers. Study information: Intravenous ivuxolimab at 0.01 to 10 mg/kg was given to patients every 2 weeks. Dose-escalation patients were diagnosed with hepatocellular carcinoma, melanoma, renal cell cancer or head and neck cancer. Findings and caveats of the study: More expanded clones were found, on average, in CD8+ than in CD4+ T cells.

Blood sampling was done at baseline, cycle 4 day 1, and cycle 7 day 1. Regarding this clone: Its matching antigen is unknown.

CDR1 is ENHRY, CDR2 SYGVKD, per germline. The CDR3 is 18 residues long. Trimming at V came to 6 bases and at J to 2 bases, leaving 8 bases not matched to a gene. The data were produced by immunoSEQ multiplex PCR, yet TCRdb's version contains in-frame clones alone and is incomplete. The sample contains about 78,000 clones, around 86% of which appear only once. This sequence joins TRBV10-3 and TRBJ2-6; 12 bases agree with TRBD1. The sample consisted of CD4+ or CD8+ T cells sorted from blood, taken in a trial of the OX40 agonist ivuxolimab. The sequence derives from an adult with an advanced solid tumor such as melanoma, head and neck, liver or kidney cancer. The CDR3 spells CAISLEGTGGAGANVLTF. The CDR3 nucleotides read TGTGCCATCAGCCTTGAGGGGACAGGGGGCGCTGGGGCCAACGTCCTGACTTTC.